This T cell receptor beta chain stems from a study of regulatory and conventional T cells in RAG deficiency. Clones were sequenced by immunoSEQ multiplex PCR, and TCRdb holds only the in-frame ones, with some missing. The table shows about 30,000 clones, with around 90% occurring only once. Genomic DNA came from blood regulatory T cells gated CD4+ CD25-high CD127-low. The length of the CDR3 is 12 residues. Trimming took 5 bases from V and 8 from J, leaving 12 bases between them. CDR1 is PRHDT, CDR2 FYEKMQ, per germline (reference sequence). This same sample was also part of a study on regulatory T cells. As that report states: The PCR used 52 TRBV and 13 TRBJ primers.

The TCR sequence derives from a human donor in good health. Sequenced: Tregs sorted from blood. This chain joins TRBV13 and TRBJ1-2; possibly TRBD1 for D (5 bases). The CDR3 bases are TGTGCCAGCAGCCGAACAGGTCGCGGCTACACCTTC. It is translated as CASSRTGRGYTF. Using reference TRBV13 and TRBJ1-2 for the parts outside the CDR3, the full variable domain is AAGVIQSPRHLIKEKRETATLKCYPIPRHDTVYWYQQGPGQDPQFLISFYEKMQSDKGSIPDRFSAQQFSDYHSELNMSSLELGDSALYFCASSRTGRGYTFGSGTRLTVV.